This T cell receptor beta chain emerged from a study of OX40 agonist ivuxolimab in advanced cancers. About the study: Patients were dosed intravenously with ivuxolimab at 0.01 to 10 mg/kg every 2 weeks. Dose-escalation cases comprised hepatocellular carcinoma, melanoma, renal cell or head and neck cancer. Three patients showed partial responses: one hepatocellular carcinoma and two cutaneous melanoma cases.

The V segment lost 6 bases and the J segment 1 base; nucleotides outside the gene matches: 7. The CDR3 loop spans 15 amino acids. Germline V gene sequence: CDR1 MGHRA, CDR2 YSYEKL. Autoimmune disease history or systemic immunosuppression disqualified patients. Produced via immunoSEQ multiplex PCR; TCRdb's table is partial and in-frame only. The sample lists more than 70,000 clones; 80% to 90% were seen once. The V call is TRBV4-1, the J call TRBJ2-7; 9 nucleotides agree with TRBD1. Material: CD4+ or CD8+ T cells sorted from blood, obtained in a trial of the OX40 agonist ivuxolimab. This clonotype was sampled from an adult with an advanced solid tumor such as melanoma, head and neck, liver or kidney cancer. CDR3: CASRFGQGKSYEQYF. Written as DNA, the CDR3 is TGCGCCAGCAGGTTCGGACAGGGGAAATCCTACGAGCAGTACTTC.